These 5 T cell receptor beta chains were sequenced from one sample in a study of shared clonotypes between healthy human individuals. CD45RO-negative CD8 cells positively selected for CCR7 made up the naive population, which excluded terminally differentiated effector memory CD45RA+ cells. Libraries were prepared by immunoSEQ multiplex PCR; TCRdb keeps only in-frame clonotypes and omits some of them. The table lists around 1.9 million clones, about 93% of them singletons. The specimen sequenced was naive CD8+ T cells from PBMCs. Receptors originate from a man younger than 30 in good health. Some clones in this sample may be carry-over from other donors' samples.

This rearrangement joins TRBV6-1 to TRBJ2-1; 10 nucleotides match TRBD2. CDR1 MNHNS and CDR2 SASEGT come from the germline V gene. With V trimmed by 6 bases and J by 9 bases, 11 bases remained unmatched. The CDR3 has 15 residues. CDR3 amino acids: CASSPRAGGPSEQFF. Written as DNA, the CDR3 is TGTGCCAGCAGCCCACGAGCGGGAGGGCCCAGTGAGCAGTTCTTC.

This clone appeared once. The chain carries TRBV4-1 and TRBJ2-7; 7 nucleotides align to TRBD2. The germline V gene has CDR1 MGHRA and CDR2 YSYEKL. V dropped 4 bases and J dropped 2; count of bases not matched to a gene: 8. The CDR3 is made up of 15 amino acids. In nucleotides, the CDR3 is TGCGCCAGCAGCCGAGAGCGGGAAACTACCTACGAGCAGTACTTC. It encodes CASSRERETTYEQYF.

The rearrangement uses TRBV19 and TRBJ1-2, with a possible D match to TRBD1 (6 bases). The V gene's germline CDR1 is LNHDA and CDR2 SQIVND (reference sequence). The ends were cut back, 7 bases at V and 8 bases at J, with 23 bases in the middle. The CDR3 runs to 15 residues. CDR3 residues: CASIKSPGEAQGYTF. In DNA, the CDR3 is TGTGCCAGTATAAAATCTCCAGGGGAGGCGCAAGGCTACACCTTC. The full variable domain, its missing parts supplied by reference TRBV19 and TRBJ1-2, is DGGITQSPKYLFRKEGQNVTLSCEQNLNHDAMYWYRQDPGQGLRLIYYSQIVNDFQKGDIAEGYSVSREKKESFPLTVTSAQKNPTAFYLCASIKSPGEAQGYTFGSGTRLTVV.

CDR3 sequence: CAISEPTRAIADTQYF. In nucleotides, the CDR3 is TGTGCCATCAGTGAGCCGACTAGAGCGATCGCAGATACGCAGTATTTT. The chain employs TRBV10-3 and TRBJ2-3; D is possibly TRBD2 (6 bases). The germline V and J ends were trimmed by 2 bases and 4 bases, with 16 bases remaining between them. This CDR3 has 16 amino acids. Germline V gene sequence: CDR1 ENHRY, CDR2 SYGVKD.

The chain recombines TRBV19 with TRBJ1-5; D might be TRBD1 (5 bases). V gave up 1 base and J gave up 0 bases, with 16 bases separating them. CDR3 length: 18 amino acids. Per the germline V gene, CDR1 is LNHDA and CDR2 is SQIVND (reference sequence). The CDR3 nucleotides read TGTGCCAGTAGTATAGCCCCCCACAGGCGCGTTAGCAATCAGCCCCAGCATTTT. This translates into CASSIAPHRRVSNQPQHF.